This paragraph covers one T cell receptor (beta chain) sequence. The data belong to a study of blood T cell repertoires in COVID-19. Study overall: COVID-19 samples, acute and convalescent, were from the United States, Italy and Spain.

The CDR3 runs 16 residues. Germline values: CDR1 SNHLY, CDR2 FYNNEI. V lost 0 bases and J lost 2, with 10 bases in between. Using immunoSEQ multiplex PCR, the repertoire was profiled, and TCRdb retains in-frame clones only, with some absent. The sample records 250,000 or so clones, more than 75% being singletons. The chain couples TRBV2 to TRBJ2-2; possibly TRBD1 for D (6 bases). The clonotype comes from a woman in her fifties or sixties who had recovered from COVID-19. Specimen: PBMCs or T cells enriched from blood (not recorded which). The CDR3 DNA reads as TGTGCCAGCAGTGAAGCGGCAGGGGCCAACACCGGGGAGCTGTTTTTT. It yields the protein CASSEAAGANTGELFF.